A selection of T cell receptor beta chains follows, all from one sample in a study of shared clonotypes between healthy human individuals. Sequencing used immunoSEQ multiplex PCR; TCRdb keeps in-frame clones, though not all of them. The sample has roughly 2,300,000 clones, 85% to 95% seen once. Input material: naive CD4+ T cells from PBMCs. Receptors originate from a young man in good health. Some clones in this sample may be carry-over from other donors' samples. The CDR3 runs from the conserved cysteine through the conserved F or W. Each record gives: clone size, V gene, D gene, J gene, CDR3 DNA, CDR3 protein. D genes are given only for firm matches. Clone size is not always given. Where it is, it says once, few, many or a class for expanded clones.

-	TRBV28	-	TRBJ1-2	TGTGCCAGCAGTTTACTCGGGGCGACCTTCTATGGCTACACCTTC	CASSLLGATFYGYTF
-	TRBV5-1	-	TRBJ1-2	TGCGCCAGCAGCTTGGTTGTCGCGGCAGGGGTAAACTATGGCTACACCTTC	CASSLVVAAGVNYGYTF
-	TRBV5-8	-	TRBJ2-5	TGTGCCAGCAGCTTGGCAGGGGCGCCCCTATCAGGAGGGGAGACCCAGTACTTC	CASSLAGAPLSGGETQYF
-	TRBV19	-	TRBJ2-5	TGTGCCAGTAGTATCGGGCCTGGCCCCCAAGAGACCCAGTACTTC	CASSIGPGPQETQYF
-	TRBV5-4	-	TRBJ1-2	TGTGCCAGCAAAACCGCGAGGGCAAATGGCTACACCTTC	CASKTARANGYTF
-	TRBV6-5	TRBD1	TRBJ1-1	TGTGCCAGCAGTTACTCGATAACAGGGGACACTGAAGCTTTCTTT	CASSYSITGDTEAFF
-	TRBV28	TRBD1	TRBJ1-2	TGTGCCAGCAGGACAGGGGGCCCAGATGGCTACACCTTC	CASRTGGPDGYTF
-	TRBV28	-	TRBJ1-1	TGTGCCAGCAGTTTTTGGCGAGGGGACACTGAAGCTTTCTTT	CASSFWRGDTEAFF
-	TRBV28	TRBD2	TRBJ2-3	TGTGCCAGCAGTACCCCGGGACTAGCGGGAGTTAGGGATACGCAGTATTTT	CASSTPGLAGVRDTQYF
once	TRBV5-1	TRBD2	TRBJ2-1	TGCGCCAGCAGCTCGGTCCAACTAGCGGGAAGTAATGAGCAGTTCTTC	CASSSVQLAGSNEQFF
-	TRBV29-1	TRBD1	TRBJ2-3	TGCAGCGTCCCCTCCCCCGGGACAGACACAGATACGCAGTATTTT	CSVPSPGTDTDTQYF
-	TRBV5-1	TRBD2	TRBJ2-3	TGCGCCAGCAGCTTGGTGCTAGCGGAGACAGATACGCAGTATTTT	CASSLVLAETDTQYF
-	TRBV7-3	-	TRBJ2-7	TGTGCCAGCAGCTTATCTTTGTCTTGGTGTGGCACCCACTACGAGCAGTACTTC	CASSLSLSWCGTHYEQYF
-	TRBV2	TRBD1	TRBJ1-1	TGTGCCAGCAGAGGCGACAGGGAGAACACTGAAGCTTTCTTT	CASRGDRENTEAFF
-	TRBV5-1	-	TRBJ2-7	TGCGCCAGCAGCGTGGGGTCCGCCTACGAGCAGTACTTC	CASSVGSAYEQYF
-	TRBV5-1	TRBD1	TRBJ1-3	TGCGCCAGCAGCTTGGGTGCGACAGGGGGTGGAAACACCATATATTTT	CASSLGATGGGNTIYF
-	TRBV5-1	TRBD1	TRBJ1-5	TGCGCCAGCAGCACCGGGACAGGGGGTCAGCCCCAGCATTTT	CASSTGTGGQPQHF
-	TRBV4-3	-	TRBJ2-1	TGCGCCAGCAGCCCAGCTTTGGAGAGCATGAGCTCCTACAATGAGCAGTTCTTC	CASSPALESMSSYNEQFF
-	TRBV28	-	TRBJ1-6	TGTGCCAGCAGTTTACAGGGGCCAGGTTCACCCCTCCACTTT	CASSLQGPGSPLHF
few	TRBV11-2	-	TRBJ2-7	TGTGCCAGCAGCTCACAGGGTTACGAGCAGTACTTC	CASSSQGYEQYF
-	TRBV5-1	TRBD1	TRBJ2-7	TGCGCCAGCAGCTTGGCGCACAGGGGACAATCCTACGAGCAGTACTTC	CASSLAHRGQSYEQYF
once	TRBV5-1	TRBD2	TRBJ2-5	TGCGCCAGCCTGAGGGGACAGGGACTAGCGGGAGGAGAGACCCAGTACTTC	CASLRGQGLAGGETQYF
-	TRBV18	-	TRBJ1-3	TGTGCCAGCTCACCTTTTGGGGGCCTCTCTGGAAACACCATATATTTT	CASSPFGGLSGNTIYF
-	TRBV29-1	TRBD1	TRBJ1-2	TGCAGCGTTGCAACAGGGGGAAGGGGCTACACCTTC	CSVATGGRGYTF
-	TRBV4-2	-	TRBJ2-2	TGTGCCAGCAGCCAAACTACAGGGACCGGGGAGCTGTTTTTT	CASSQTTGTGELFF
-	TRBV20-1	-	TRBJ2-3	TGCAGTGCTGGGGATGGGGATACGCAGTATTTT	CSAGDGDTQYF
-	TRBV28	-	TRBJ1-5	TGTGCCAGCAGTTTAAGTGTCCGGTCTCCCAGGGTTGGTTCTCAGCCCCAGCATTTT	CASSLSVRSPRVGSQPQHF
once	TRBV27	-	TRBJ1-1	TGTGCCAGCAGTTTATCAGTTCGACGGAGCACTGAAGCTTTCTTT	CASSLSVRRSTEAFF
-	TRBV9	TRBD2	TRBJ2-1	TGTGCCAGCAGCGTAGGCGTAGCGGGAGACAGTGAGCAGTTCTTC	CASSVGVAGDSEQFF
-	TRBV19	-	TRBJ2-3	TGTGCCAGTAGAGGGCCGGGCGTCGATACGCAGTATTTT	CASRGPGVDTQYF
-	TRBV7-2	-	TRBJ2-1	TGTGCCAGCAGCTTTAACGGGCGAGAGCAGTTCTTC	CASSFNGREQFF
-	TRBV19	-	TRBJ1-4	TGTGCCAGTACCCCGTTGGGGGCCACAACTAATGAAAAACTGTTTTTT	CASTPLGATTNEKLFF
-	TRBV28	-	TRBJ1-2	TGTGCCAGCAGTTTTCCGGGGACGGACTATGGCTACACCTTC	CASSFPGTDYGYTF
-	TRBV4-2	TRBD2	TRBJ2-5	TGTGCCAGCAGCCTGGTCCAGCGGGAGGCACGGGTGCCCCAGTACTTC	CASSLVQREARVPQYF